These 28 T cell receptor beta chains were sequenced from one sample in a study of shared clonotypes between healthy human individuals. The method was immunoSEQ multiplex PCR; TCRdb's version includes in-frame clones alone and lacks a portion of them. The sample contains nearly 750,000 clones, over 55% of which appear only once. Material for sequencing was memory CD4+ T cells sorted from blood. The sample's subset: CD45RA-negative fraction. The source is a woman aged 25 to 39 in good health.

There are a few counts of this clone. This chain links TRBV4-2 with TRBJ1-5; no definite D call. From germline, CDR1 is LGHNA and CDR2 YNFKEQ. Trimming shortened V by 0 bases and J by 4 bases, and 10 bases separated the two germline ends. This CDR3 has 15 residues. CDR3 coding DNA: TGTGCCAGCAGCCAAGATGTTCGGGGAAATCAGCCCCAGCATTTT. Amino acids: CASSQDVRGNQPQHF.

The rearrangement links TRBV5-1 to TRBJ2-5; D possibly corresponds to TRBD2 (5 bases). The ends were cut back, 2 bases at V and 1 base at J, with 9 bases in the middle. Germline CDR1 SGHRS, CDR2 YFSETQ. The CDR3 runs 14 residues. CDR3 bases: TGCGCCAGCAGCTTCGGAGCGGTCCAAGAGACCCAGTACTTC. Protein product: CASSFGAVQETQYF.

V and J are TRBV5-1 and TRBJ1-1; D is unresolved. The ends were cut back, 0 bases at V and 2 bases at J, with 11 bases in the middle. The length of the CDR3 is 15 residues. Germline assignment: CDR1 SGHRS and CDR2 YFSETQ. As DNA, the CDR3 is TGCGCCAGCAGCTTGGAAGTGGAATTAAACACTGAAGCTTTCTTT. Translating it yields CASSLEVELNTEAFF. The whole variable domain, remainder taken from reference TRBV5-1 and TRBJ1-1, is KAGVTQTPRYLIKTRGQQVTLSCSPISGHRSVSWYQQTPGQGLQFLFEYFSETQRNKGNFPGRFSGRQFSNSRSEMNVSTLELGDSALYLCASSLEVELNTEAFFGQGTRLTVV.

There are a few counts of this clone. The gene calls are TRBV19 and TRBJ2-1; 13 nucleotides line up with TRBD2. The germline gives CDR1 LNHDA, CDR2 SQIVND (reference sequence). The V and J ends lost 4 bases and 7 bases, in that order; junction bases with no gene match: 4. CDR3 size: 15 residues. CDR3 DNA sequence: TGTGCCAGTAGTACCTCGGGACTAGCGGGAAATGAGCAGTTCTTC. Translating gives CASSTSGLAGNEQFF.

J is TRBJ2-3 and V is TRBV7-9; TRBD1 matches 8 bases. The length of the CDR3 is 12 residues. The ends lost 8 bases at V and 6 bases at J; junction bases unmatched: 4. CDR1 is SEHNR, CDR2 FQNEAQ, per germline (reference sequence). The CDR3 here is CASGQGRDTQYF. CDR3 coding DNA: TGTGCCAGCGGACAGGGCCGGGATACGCAGTATTTT.

This clone appeared a single time. The chain recombines TRBV5-5 with TRBJ2-7; 11 positions match TRBD2. In germline, CDR1 is SGHKS, CDR2 YYEKEE (reference sequence). This CDR3 is 15 amino acids long. Trimming took 3 bases from V and 3 from J; bases not matched to a gene: 5. The CDR3, as DNA: TGTGCCAGCAGCTCAACTAGCGGGAGCCTCTACGAGCAGTACTTC. Its translation: CASSSTSGSLYEQYF.

The rearrangement joins TRBV9 to TRBJ2-1, with 10 bases matching TRBD2. V shed 3 bases and J 4 bases; nucleotides not matched to a gene: 4. This CDR3 is built from 15 residues. The V gene's germline CDR1 is SGDLS and CDR2 YYNGEE. Here the CDR3 DNA reads TGTGCCAGCAGCGCAGATAGCGGGAGGTACAATGAGCAGTTCTTC. Translating gives CASSADSGRYNEQFF.

The rearrangement links TRBV6-4 to TRBJ1-1, with a tentative D call TRBD1 (6 bases). Germline V gene sequence: CDR1 MRHNA, CDR2 SNTAGT. V lost 6 bases to trimming and J lost 1 base, with 9 bases between them. This CDR3 is built from 13 residues. The CDR3 DNA reads as TGTGCCAGCAGCCGGACAGCGAACACTGAAGCTTTCTTT. It translates to CASSRTANTEAFF.

The J gene is TRBJ2-5, the V gene TRBV4-1; D is unclear. Trimming cost V 4 bases and J 4 bases, with 13 bases left between them. CDR1 is MGHRA and CDR2 is YSYEKL in the germline V gene. The CDR3 has 14 residues. CDR3 in DNA: TGCGCCAGCAGCCGCGGAGAGATGAGAGAGACCCAGTACTTC. Encoded protein: CASSRGEMRETQYF.

This clone was counted between two and nine times. This rearrangement joins TRBV4-2 to TRBJ2-1; possibly TRBD1 or TRBD2 for D (5 bases each). V lost 4 bases and J 10 bases, leaving 17 bases between the germline ends. The CDR3 has 14 residues. Germline CDR1 reads LGHNA; CDR2 reads YNFKEQ. The CDR3 nucleotides read TGTGCCAGCAGCCCCGGGGATTCGAGGGGAGAGCAGTTCTTC. It specifies CASSPGDSRGEQFF.

The V and J genes are TRBV2 and TRBJ2-5; D is ambiguous. The CDR3 spans 11 residues. V lost 5 bases, J lost 4 bases, and 5 bases lay in between. CDR1 is SNHLY, CDR2 FYNNEI, per germline. CDR3 nucleotides: TGTGCCAGCAGTCTCTCAGAGACCCAGTACTTC. Its protein product is CASSLSETQYF.

V gene TRBV2 combines with J gene TRBJ2-3; D possibly corresponds to TRBD1 (5 bases). The ends were cut back, 6 bases at V and 0 bases at J, with 19 bases in the middle. The CDR3 covers 17 residues. Germline CDR1 reads SNHLY; CDR2 reads FYNNEI. CDR3 DNA sequence: TGTGCCAGCAGGCGGTCAGGACGGACAACGAGCACAGATACGCAGTATTTT. It yields the protein CASRRSGRTTSTDTQYF.

The chain has TRBV11-2 and TRBJ1-1, with D unclear. The V and J ends lost 7 bases and 3 bases respectively, with 12 bases between them. The germline CDR1 and CDR2 sequences are SGHAT and FQNNGV. This CDR3 spans 13 amino acids. CDR3 coding DNA: TGTGCCAGCACCCTATTCGACGACACTGAAGCTTTCTTT. Protein product: CASTLFDDTEAFF. The variable domain in full, with the rest retrieved from reference TRBV11-2 and TRBJ1-1, is EAGVAQSPRYKIIEKRQSVAFWCNPISGHATLYWYQQILGQGPKLLIQFQNNGVVDDSQLPKDRFSAERLKGVDSTLKIQPAKLEDSAVYLCASTLFDDTEAFFGQGTRLTVV.

Worth noting for this clone: The sample contains more than one DNA sequence encoding this CDR3. CDR3 nucleotide sequence: TGTGCCAGCAGCGTCGGGACTAGCGGGAGTTACGAGCAGTACTTC. It is translated as CASSVGTSGSYEQYF. J is TRBJ2-7 and V is TRBV9; 14 bases are a match to TRBD2. Trimming at V came to 2 bases and at J to 4 bases, leaving 2 bases not matched to a gene. This CDR3 is built from 15 residues. Germline V gene lookup returns CDR1 SGDLS and CDR2 YYNGEE.

This clone occurred a few times. The chain is built from TRBV7-3 and TRBJ2-5, with 11 bases fitting TRBD2. V gave up 6 bases and J gave up 5 bases; unmatched junction bases: 11. The CDR3 loop spans 16 amino acids. Germline-derived CDR1 and CDR2 are SGHTA and FQGTGA. CDR3 sequence (DNA): TGTGCCAGCAGTCCGGGAAGTAGCGGGAGGGGTGAGACCCAGTACTTC. It encodes CASSPGSSGRGETQYF.

The DNA for the CDR3 is TGTGCCAGCACCCTTGAGGGACAGGGTCTGTACGAGCAGTACTTC. Translation: CASTLEGQGLYEQYF. This chain connects TRBV2 to TRBJ2-7, with 9 bases lining up with TRBD1. Germline trimming cut 7 bases from V and 4 bases from J; bases unmatched to any gene: 11. The CDR3 has 15 amino acids. In germline, CDR1 is SNHLY, CDR2 FYNNEI. The full variable domain, its missing parts supplied by reference TRBV2 and TRBJ2-7, is EPEVTQTPSHQVTQMGQEVILRCVPISNHLYFYWYRQILGQKVEFLVSFYNNEISEKSEIFDDQFSVERPDGSNFTLKIRSTKLEDSAMYFCASTLEGQGLYEQYFGPGTRLTVT.

This CDR3 is CASSEYAEPNTEAFF. The CDR3 DNA follows: TGTGCCAGCAGTGAATACGCAGAGCCGAACACTGAAGCTTTCTTT. V usage is TRBV2 and J usage is TRBJ1-1; no clear D gene. This CDR3 region has 15 residues. Trimming pared 2 bases from V and 1 base from J, leaving 11 bases between. The germline gives CDR1 SNHLY, CDR2 FYNNEI. The entire variable domain, with the rest obtained from reference TRBV2 and TRBJ1-1, is as follows: EPEVTQTPSHQVTQMGQEVILRCVPISNHLYFYWYRQILGQKVEFLVSFYNNEISEKSEIFDDQFSVERPDGSNFTLKIRSTKLEDSAMYFCASSEYAEPNTEAFFGQGTRLTVV.

The J gene is TRBJ1-5, the V gene TRBV2; no clear D gene. The CDR3 sequence is 12 residues long. V lost 6 bases to trimming and J lost 3 bases, with 6 bases between them. CDR1 SNHLY and CDR2 FYNNEI come from the germline V gene. This CDR3 reads CASRQLNQPQHF. CDR3 bases: TGTGCCAGCAGACAGCTCAATCAGCCCCAGCATTTT.

The table lists this clone with a count of one. This chain joins TRBV5-5 and TRBJ2-3, with D possibly TRBD1 on 6 matching bases. Germline values: CDR1 SGHKS, CDR2 YYEKEE (reference sequence). Trimming left V 0 bases short and J 3 bases short, with 8 bases between. The CDR3 loop spans 14 amino acids. The CDR3 sequence is CASSLEQGTDTQYF. The CDR3, as DNA: TGTGCCAGCAGCTTGGAGCAGGGGACAGATACGCAGTATTTT.

Here the CDR3 DNA reads TGCGCCAGCAACGACCCCAAAAGGGGGGCTGGTGATACGCAGTATTTT. This codes for CASNDPKRGAGDTQYF. The chain employs TRBV4-1 and TRBJ2-3; D is possibly TRBD1 or TRBD2 (6 bases each). The CDR3 consists of 16 residues. CDR1 is MGHRA and CDR2 is YSYEKL in the germline V gene. The V and J ends lost 7 bases and 6 bases respectively, with 23 bases between them.

This clone was detected many times. The chain employs TRBV2 and TRBJ1-3; D remains unclear. The CDR3 covers 15 residues. V dropped 0 bases and J dropped 9 bases, with 15 bases sitting between them. In germline, CDR1 is SNHLY, CDR2 FYNNEI. The CDR3 region is CASSEARIHGGTIYF. As DNA, the CDR3 is TGTGCCAGCAGTGAAGCCAGGATTCATGGAGGCACCATATATTTT.

The V and J genes are TRBV27 and TRBJ2-7; TRBD2 agrees at 12 bases. The ends lost 2 bases at V and 5 bases at J; junction bases unmatched: 7. CDR3 length equals 16 residues. CDR1 and CDR2 (germline): MNHEY, SMNVEV (reference sequence). The CDR3 DNA is TGTGCCAGCAGTTTAACTCTAGCGGGAGGGCCTGACGAGCAGTACTTC. It specifies CASSLTLAGGPDEQYF.

The rearrangement joins TRBV2 to TRBJ2-5, with 13 bases identical to TRBD2. Trimming took 5 bases from V and 5 from J; bases not matched to a gene: 14. This CDR3 has 18 residues. In germline, CDR1 is SNHLY, CDR2 FYNNEI. This chain's CDR3 is CASSLTSGRAVVGETQYF. The CDR3 DNA reads TGTGCCAGCAGTCTTACTAGCGGGAGGGCCGTCGTAGGGGAGACCCAGTACTTC.

The V gene is TRBV28, the J gene TRBJ2-5; TRBD1 matches at 8 bases. Trimming cost V 5 bases and J 5 bases; bases outside gene matches: 16. Germline CDR1 is MDHEN and CDR2 is SYDVKM. CDR3 length: 17 residues. CDR3 amino acids: CASSLARTGSGWETQYF. The CDR3 nucleotides are TGTGCCAGCAGTCTAGCTAGGACAGGGAGCGGTTGGGAGACCCAGTACTTC.

Regarding this clone: A far larger clone is off by one base, so a read error is likely. Other nucleotide sequences from this sample produce the same CDR3. The chain employs TRBV9 and TRBJ2-3; D unclear. Trimming stripped 2 bases from V and 0 bases from J, with 13 bases between. Per the germline V gene, CDR1 is SGDLS and CDR2 is YYNGEE. The CDR3 spans 16 residues. CDR3 residues: CASSVDLGISTDTQYF. In nucleotides, the CDR3 is TGTGCCAGCAGCGTGGACCTAGGAATTAGCACAGATACGCAGTATTTT.

In the case of this clone: A much larger clone sits a single nucleotide away, making a read error possible. Other DNA sequences of this sample code for an identical CDR3. The chain combines TRBV7-9 with TRBJ2-5; no firm D call. V was shortened by 4 bases and J by 1 base, with 1 base between the two germline ends. CDR3 size: 11 residues. Germline V gene sequence: CDR1 SEHNR, CDR2 FQNEAQ (reference sequence). CDR3 DNA sequence: TGTGCCAGCAGCTCCCAAGAGACCCAGTACTTC. Residues: CASSSQETQYF.

J is TRBJ2-3 and V is TRBV7-6; 11 bases map to TRBD1. CDR3 length equals 16 residues. Germline V lookup: CDR1 SGHVS, CDR2 FNYEAQ. V lost 4 bases and J lost 5; bases outside the gene matches: 8. CDR3 in DNA: TGTGCCAGCAGCTCTAGGACAGGGGGCGTGATAGATACGCAGTATTTT. Translation gives CASSSRTGGVIDTQYF.

CDR3 sequence reads: CSVVGVGTGWGNTIYF. Written as DNA, the CDR3 is TGCAGCGTTGTGGGAGTAGGGACAGGCTGGGGAAACACCATATATTTT. The rearrangement uses TRBV29-1 and TRBJ1-3, with 8 bases aligning to TRBD1. The CDR3 extends over 16 amino acids. Germline V lookup: CDR1 SQVTM, CDR2 ANQGSEA. V dropped 4 bases and J dropped 4; count of bases not matched to a gene: 12.